This T cell receptor (beta chain) was obtained from a study of blood T cell repertoires in COVID-19. Clones were read by immunoSEQ multiplex PCR, and TCRdb kept only the in-frame ones, dropping some. The repertoire consists of about 290,000 clones, with about nine tenths occurring once and the leading ten covering around 1.7%. The CDR3 totals 14 residues. Germline CDR1 reads SGHTA; CDR2 reads FQGNSA. After removal of 5 bases from V and 3 bases from J, the junction contained 7 bases not matched to a gene. Sequencing was performed on PBMCs or T cells enriched from blood (not recorded which). The clonotype originates from a middle-aged woman who had recovered from COVID-19. This chain links TRBV7-2 with TRBJ2-7; 7 nucleotides align to TRBD1. CDR3 sequence: CASSPDRVNYEQYF. For the CDR3, the DNA is TGTGCCAGCAGCCCCGACAGGGTGAACTACGAGCAGTACTTC.